The 25 T cell receptor beta chains in this list originate from one sample, sequenced in a study of shared clonotypes between healthy human individuals. Profiled with immunoSEQ multiplex PCR; TCRdb holds only in-frame clones, not every one. The sample carries about 750,000 clones, 80% to 95% recorded once. CD45RO-negative, CCR7-selected cells formed the naive CD8 fraction, which excluded terminally differentiated effector memory CD45RA+ cells. The sample taken for sequencing was naive CD8+ T cells sorted from blood. The receptor source for this set is a man aged 30 to 45 in good health.

The rearrangement joins TRBV4-1 to TRBJ1-2; D ambiguous. CDR1 MGHRA and CDR2 YSYEKL come from the germline V gene. This CDR3 has 14 amino acids. The V end was cut by 1 base, the J end by 5 bases, with 11 bases between. CDR3 bases: TGCGCCAGCAGCCAAGTGAGGGCGGAGTATGGCTACACCTTC. It encodes CASSQVRAEYGYTF.

The V call is TRBV7-8, the J call TRBJ2-7; TRBD1 or TRBD2 may be the D gene (5 bases each). Germline V CDR1 and CDR2: SGHVS, FQNEAQ. V lost 4 bases and J 2 bases, leaving 18 bases between the germline ends. The CDR3 length is 16 residues. The CDR3 region is CASSSPGTEGPYEQYF. CDR3 nucleotides: TGTGCCAGCAGCTCGCCGGGGACGGAAGGACCCTACGAGCAGTACTTC.

V is TRBV2 and J is TRBJ1-1; 7 bases agree with TRBD1. The germline CDR1 and CDR2 sequences are SNHLY and FYNNEI. The CDR3 has 10 residues. The junction had 0 bases not matched to a gene; V was cut back by 6 bases and J by 8 bases. CDR3 DNA: TGTGCCAGCAGGGGACAGGAAGCTTTCTTT. Encoded protein: CASRGQEAFF.

The J gene is TRBJ2-5, the V gene TRBV6-5, with TRBD2 matching 8 bases. The J segment lost 4 bases and the V segment lost 7 bases, leaving 5 bases of the junction unmatched. The CDR3 consists of 13 residues. The germline CDR1 and CDR2 sequences are MNHEY and SVGAGI. The CDR3 bases are TGTGCCAGCACTCAAACTAGCGGAGAGACCCAGTACTTC. Encoded protein: CASTQTSGETQYF.

This clone was recorded once. The rearrangement links TRBV5-5 to TRBJ1-1, with D unclear. The CDR3 is made up of 14 amino acids. Germline V lookup: CDR1 SGHKS, CDR2 YYEKEE (reference sequence). Trimming pared 6 bases from V and 6 bases from J, leaving 18 bases between. CDR3 DNA sequence: TGTGCCAGCAAATCTGAGTGGGGTTTGGCTGAAGCTTTCTTT. It encodes CASKSEWGLAEAFF.

The chain couples TRBV5-8 to TRBJ2-7; possibly TRBD1 for D (5 bases). Trimming took 7 bases from V and 1 from J, leaving 15 bases between them. CDR1 and CDR2 from the germline V gene are SGHTS and YDEGEE. The CDR3 is 14 amino acids. CDR3 sequence (DNA): TGTGCCAGCTCCGCCAGGGTTTCGTCCTACGAGCAGTACTTC. Translating gives CASSARVSSYEQYF.

CDR3 residues: CASSLKTSGNYEQYF. In nucleotides, the CDR3 is TGTGCCAGCAGCTTGAAAACTAGCGGTAACTACGAGCAGTACTTC. The chain couples TRBV5-6 to TRBJ2-7; 8 bases align to TRBD2. Germline lookup yields CDR1 SGHDT and CDR2 YYEEEE. The V and J ends lost 1 base and 3 bases, in that order; junction bases with no gene match: 6. The CDR3 totals 15 residues.

This clone was recorded once. V and J are TRBV27 and TRBJ1-5; TRBD1 might be the D (6 bases). The V gene lost 6 bases and the J gene lost 0 bases, with 15 bases spanning the gap. The CDR3 contains 16 residues. Germline assignment: CDR1 MNHEY and CDR2 SMNVEV (reference sequence). This CDR3 is CASSRTRTDSNQPQHF. The CDR3 DNA sequence: TGTGCCAGCAGCCGGACTCGGACAGATAGCAATCAGCCCCAGCATTTT.

The gene calls are TRBV10-3 and TRBJ1-1, with a weak D call TRBD1 (5 bases). Per germline, CDR1 ENHRY and CDR2 SYGVKD. The V gene lost 3 bases and the J gene lost 4 bases, with 9 bases spanning the gap. The CDR3 extends over 13 amino acids. The CDR3 nucleotides are TGTGCCATCAGTGAAACGGGGGTCACTGAAGCTTTCTTT. This encodes CAISETGVTEAFF.

In this sample, this clone turned up once. The V and J genes are TRBV4-3 and TRBJ2-7, with 8 bases lining up with TRBD1. The CDR3 runs to 16 residues. CDR1 and CDR2 from the germline V gene are LGHNA and YSLEER. V dropped 4 bases and J dropped 0; count of bases not matched to a gene: 8. CDR3 sequence reads: CASSPADRELSYEQYF. For the CDR3, the DNA is TGCGCCAGCAGCCCCGCGGACAGGGAACTCTCCTACGAGCAGTACTTC.

The rearrangement links TRBV4-1 to TRBJ2-1; no firm D call. Looked up from germline, CDR1 is MGHRA and CDR2 is YSYEKL. The CDR3 loop spans 12 amino acids. V gave up 4 bases and J gave up 8 bases, with 9 bases separating them. CDR3 residues: CASSLHDDEQFF. The CDR3 bases are TGCGCCAGCAGCCTCCACGACGATGAGCAGTTCTTC.

V usage is TRBV29-1 and J usage is TRBJ2-3; 8 nucleotides agree with TRBD2. After removal of 7 bases from V and 5 bases from J, the junction contained 8 bases not matched to a gene. Germline loops: CDR1 SQVTM, CDR2 ANQGSEA. There are 13 residues in the CDR3. The CDR3 loop reads CSGRTSPVDTQYF. The CDR3 region has the DNA TGCAGCGGAAGGACTAGCCCAGTAGATACGCAGTATTTT.

V gene TRBV7-6 combines with J gene TRBJ2-1; either TRBD1 or TRBD2 may supply D (6 bases each). The CDR3 has 15 amino acids. The germline CDR1 and CDR2 sequences are SGHVS and FNYEAQ. Trimming removed 5 bases from V and 12 bases from J, with 23 bases in between. The DNA for the CDR3 is TGTGCCAGCAGCCCACTTAGCGACCAAAGGGGGGTGCAGTTCTTC. The encoded protein is CASSPLSDQRGVQFF.

This clone showed up just once. The CDR3 reads CASSGRQGSYEQYF. CDR3 nucleotide sequence: TGCGCCAGCAGTGGGAGACAGGGGTCCTACGAGCAGTACTTC. The chain recombines TRBV10-1 with TRBJ2-7; TRBD1 matches 8 bases. V lost 4 bases to trimming and J lost 1 base; unmatched junction nucleotides: 3. CDR3 length: 14 residues. CDR1 is WNHNN and CDR2 is SYGVQD in the germline V gene (reference sequence).

This clone was seen only once. J is TRBJ2-7 and V is TRBV29-1; D ambiguous. The CDR3 has 12 amino acids. CDR1 and CDR2 from the germline V gene are SQVTM and ANQGSEA. V lost 5 bases, J lost 0 bases, and 8 bases lay in between. The CDR3 bases are TGCAGCGTTTCTCTCGGCTCCTACGAGCAGTACTTC. Translating gives CSVSLGSYEQYF.

V usage is TRBV27 and J usage is TRBJ2-6; tentatively, D is TRBD1 (5 bases). The CDR3 has 14 amino acids. Germline-derived CDR1 and CDR2 are MNHEY and SMNVEV (reference sequence). The V and J ends lost 8 bases and 2 bases respectively, with 10 bases between them. CDR3 region: CASAGYTGANVLTF. CDR3 bases: TGTGCCAGCGCAGGGTACACTGGGGCCAACGTCCTGACTTTC.

The chain has TRBV10-3 and TRBJ2-3, with 9 bases identical to TRBD1. The CDR3 is made up of 17 amino acids. Germline-derived CDR1 and CDR2 are ENHRY and SYGVKD. V trimming: 6 bases; J trimming: 4 bases; junction bases outside the gene matches: 14. The CDR3 DNA is TGTGCCATCAGAGAATCGGTACGGGACAGGGTTGCAGATACGCAGTATTTT. Its protein is CAIRESVRDRVADTQYF.

The chain couples TRBV30 to TRBJ2-5; 7 positions match TRBD1. The CDR3 is 14 residues long. V was pared by 3 bases and J by 1 base, with 5 bases of the junction left unmatched. The germline V gene has CDR1 GTSNPN and CDR2 SVGIG (reference sequence). Written as DNA, the CDR3 is TGTGCCTGGAGCCAGGGACAGCTCCAAGAGACCCAGTACTTC. Protein sequence: CAWSQGQLQETQYF.

The chain couples TRBV27 to TRBJ2-5, with 9 bases that match TRBD2. V lost 5 bases and J lost 5; bases outside the gene matches: 9. Germline V gives CDR1 MNHEY, CDR2 SMNVEV (reference sequence). The CDR3 extends over 15 amino acids. CDR3 region: CASSQNSGREETQYF. CDR3 coding DNA: TGTGCCAGCAGTCAAAATAGCGGGAGAGAGGAGACCCAGTACTTC.

The chain links TRBV10-3 to TRBJ2-1; 12 nucleotides match TRBD2. Looked up from germline, CDR1 is ENHRY and CDR2 is SYGVKD. The junction had 3 bases not matched to a gene; V was cut back by 3 bases and J by 6 bases. The CDR3 covers 15 residues. Here the CDR3 DNA reads TGTGCCATCAGTGAACTAGCGGGAGGCCCCAATGAGCAGTTCTTC. Translating gives CAISELAGGPNEQFF.

This clone was seen just once. V gene TRBV7-2 combines with J gene TRBJ2-7, with 9 bases matching TRBD1. The germline gives CDR1 SGHTA, CDR2 FQGNSA. V lost 4 bases and J lost 4; bases outside the gene matches: 2. There are 13 residues in the CDR3. CDR3 in amino acids: CASSYGTGYEQYF. CDR3 nucleotide sequence: TGTGCCAGCAGCTACGGGACAGGGTACGAGCAGTACTTC.

This chain uses TRBV4-1 with TRBJ1-1; weak D call: TRBD1 (5 bases). CDR3 length equals 15 residues. Trimming cost V 1 base and J 1 base, with 10 bases left between them. Germline V gene sequence: CDR1 MGHRA, CDR2 YSYEKL. CDR3 protein: CASSQVGVANTEAFF. The DNA for the CDR3 is TGCGCCAGCAGCCAAGTGGGGGTGGCGAACACTGAAGCTTTCTTT.

A word on this clone: Distinct nucleotide sequences in the sample also encode this CDR3. V and J are TRBV7-9 and TRBJ2-5; the match to TRBD2 covers 7 bases. The CDR3 consists of 14 residues. Unmatched junction bases numbered 3, after V lost 0 bases and J lost 5 bases. Germline lookup yields CDR1 SEHNR and CDR2 FQNEAQ (reference sequence). CDR3 DNA sequence: TGTGCCAGCAGCTTAGCGGGAGGGCGGGAGACCCAGTACTTC. It specifies CASSLAGGRETQYF.

This sequence joins TRBV9 and TRBJ1-2, with TRBD1 matching over 7 bases. The CDR3 loop spans 13 amino acids. The germline V gene encodes CDR1 SGDLS and CDR2 YYNGEE. The V gene end was trimmed by 7 bases and the J gene end by 3 bases; junction bases not matched to a gene: 6. The CDR3 loop is CASGLDRDYGYTF. The CDR3 DNA is TGTGCCAGCGGCCTAGACAGGGACTATGGCTACACCTTC.

The DNA for the CDR3 is TGCGCCAGCAGCTTCCGGGATGGGGGCACCTACGAGCAGTACTTC. This encodes CASSFRDGGTYEQYF. This sequence joins TRBV5-1 and TRBJ2-7, with D tentatively TRBD1 (6 bases). V was trimmed by 2 bases and J by 2 bases, leaving 14 bases between them. The CDR3 spans 15 residues. Germline assignment: CDR1 SGHRS and CDR2 YFSETQ.